Described below is a single T cell receptor beta chain sequence and its context. As yet, its antigen is unknown. Germline values: CDR1 MGHRA, CDR2 YSYEKL. V was trimmed by 3 bases and J by 1 base, leaving 15 bases between them. The CDR3 covers 17 residues. This sample stems from a study of siplizumab effects on memory and regulatory T cells. Study-level points and caveats: Among mappable alloreactive CD4+ clones, the Treg-derived fraction averaged around 70% with siplizumab versus around 30% in controls.

Only in-frame clones appear in the TCRdb table, and some are missing; sequencing was by immunoSEQ multiplex PCR. Of about 120,000 clones in the sample, roughly 89% were seen once. This clonotype was obtained from a human donor in good health. The rearrangement uses TRBV4-1 and TRBJ2-2; D may be TRBD1 (6 bases). Sequencing used CD4+ T cells sorted from blood. CDR3 in amino acids: CASSQDPKGGNTGELFF. For the CDR3, the DNA is TGCGCCAGCAGCCAGGACCCTAAAGGGGGGAACACCGGGGAGCTGTTTTTT.